A selection of T cell receptor beta chains follows, all from one sample in a study of cytomegalovirus exposure and HLA in healthy donors. The repertoire was sequenced with immunoSEQ multiplex PCR; TCRdb's copy has only in-frame clones and lacks some. The sample contains roughly 150,000 clones, around 83% of which appear only once. Sequenced material: PBMCs. The source is a man aged 50 to 59 in good health and CMV-seropositive. Each CDR3 is given with its conserved first and last residue. Each record gives: CDR3 protein, CDR3 DNA, clone size, D gene, V gene, J gene. A D gene is named only where the DNA matches it firmly. Size is stated for part of the rows, as once, few or many counts, or as a class when the clone is expanded.

CDR3 protein: CASSQSSQDNSPLHF
CDR3 DNA: TGCGCCAGCAGCCAGTCGTCACAAGATAATTCACCCCTCCACTTT
clone size: -
D gene: -
V gene: TRBV4-1
J gene: TRBJ1-6

CDR3 protein: CASSYGQGVYEQYF
CDR3 DNA: TGTGCCAGCAGTTATGGTCAGGGGGTCTACGAGCAGTACTTC
clone size: few
D gene: TRBD1
V gene: TRBV6-6
J gene: TRBJ2-7

CDR3 protein: CASRKGVSNQPQHF
CDR3 DNA: TGTGCCAGCAGAAAGGGGGTTAGCAATCAGCCCCAGCATTTT
clone size: once
D gene: -
V gene: TRBV27
J gene: TRBJ1-5

CDR3 protein: CASSPGTSGSLREQYF
CDR3 DNA: TGTGCCAGCAGCCCAGGGACTAGCGGGAGTCTGCGCGAGCAGTACTTC
clone size: once
D gene: TRBD2
V gene: TRBV7-2
J gene: TRBJ2-7

CDR3 protein: CASSQYRGADTEAFF
CDR3 DNA: TGTGCCAGCAGCCAATACAGGGGAGCGGACACTGAAGCTTTCTTT
clone size: -
D gene: -
V gene: TRBV21-1
J gene: TRBJ1-1

CDR3 protein: CATSGSPSGRAHEQYF
CDR3 DNA: TGTGCCACCAGCGGCTCCCCCAGCGGGAGGGCCCACGAGCAGTACTTC
clone size: -
D gene: TRBD2
V gene: TRBV15
J gene: TRBJ2-7

CDR3 protein: CASSQDGTGSGNTIYF
CDR3 DNA: TGCGCCAGCAGCCAAGACGGGACAGGGTCCGGAAACACCATATATTTT
clone size: -
D gene: TRBD1
V gene: TRBV4-3
J gene: TRBJ1-3

CDR3 protein: CASSTSTGELFF
CDR3 DNA: TGTGCCAGCAGCACAAGCACCGGGGAGCTGTTTTTT
clone size: -
D gene: -
V gene: TRBV7-2
J gene: TRBJ2-2

CDR3 protein: CASSTGGNEQFF
CDR3 DNA: TGTGCCAGCAGTACAGGGGGCAATGAGCAGTTCTTC
clone size: -
D gene: TRBD1
V gene: TRBV9
J gene: TRBJ2-1

CDR3 protein: CASSLFSRKEQYF
CDR3 DNA: TGTGCCAGCAGTTTATTTAGCCGGAAAGAGCAGTACTTC
clone size: once
D gene: -
V gene: TRBV28
J gene: TRBJ2-7

CDR3 protein: CAISPGGGAVGETQYF
CDR3 DNA: TGTGCCATCAGTCCAGGAGGCGGGGCGGTAGGAGAGACCCAGTACTTC
clone size: -
D gene: -
V gene: TRBV10-3
J gene: TRBJ2-5

CDR3 protein: CASSSSGGARETQYF
CDR3 DNA: TGTGCCAGCAGCTCGTCTGGGGGGGCTAGAGAGACCCAGTACTTC
clone size: few
D gene: -
V gene: TRBV5-6
J gene: TRBJ2-5

CDR3 protein: CAWTDRGTGEAFF
CDR3 DNA: TGTGCCTGGACAGACAGGGGGACGGGCGAAGCTTTCTTT
clone size: -
D gene: TRBD1
V gene: TRBV30
J gene: TRBJ1-1

CDR3 protein: CASSLLSGQGAYEQYF
CDR3 DNA: TGTGCCAGCAGCTTACTATCGGGACAGGGGGCCTACGAGCAGTACTTC
clone size: few
D gene: TRBD1
V gene: TRBV5-4
J gene: TRBJ2-7

CDR3 protein: CASSLTTGGGTEAFF
CDR3 DNA: TGCGCCAGCAGCTTGACGACAGGGGGCGGCACTGAAGCTTTCTTT
clone size: -
D gene: TRBD1
V gene: TRBV5-1
J gene: TRBJ1-1

CDR3 protein: CASSLWGAGTSVNEQFF
CDR3 DNA: TGTGCCAGCAGTCTATGGGGAGCCGGGACTAGCGTCAATGAGCAGTTCTTC
clone size: once
D gene: TRBD2
V gene: TRBV13
J gene: TRBJ2-1

CDR3 protein: CASSEREVFYNEQFF
CDR3 DNA: TGTGCCAGCAGCGAGCGGGAGGTTTTCTACAATGAGCAGTTCTTC
clone size: -
D gene: TRBD2
V gene: TRBV7-9
J gene: TRBJ2-1